The 5 T cell receptor beta chains below all came from one sample that was sequenced in a study of beta chain features in type 1 diabetes. The investigators reverse transcribed all of the isolated RNA, so they sequenced expressed TCRB transcripts. Using immunoSEQ multiplex PCR, the repertoire was profiled, and TCRdb retains in-frame clones only, with some absent. Of 600,000 to 650,000 clones listed, about 16% are singletons. Sequenced material: naive CD4+ T cells from blood. These receptor sequences come from a man between 18 and 29 years old in good health.

The CDR3 loop reads CASSYSGSSYNEQFF. CDR3 nucleotide sequence: TGTGCCAGCAGTTACTCTGGGAGCTCCTACAATGAGCAGTTCTTC. The chain links TRBV6-6 to TRBJ2-1, with D possibly matching TRBD2 (5 bases). In germline, CDR1 is MNHNY, CDR2 SVGAGI (reference sequence). V was cut by 0 bases and J by 0 bases, with 6 bases left in between. The CDR3 runs to 15 residues.

The V call is TRBV7-2, the J call TRBJ1-3; no firm D call. V gave up 1 base and J gave up 0 bases, with 7 bases separating them. The germline V gene has CDR1 SGHTA and CDR2 FQGNSA. The CDR3 runs 15 residues. This chain's CDR3 is CASSLGQSSGNTIYF. As DNA, the CDR3 is TGTGCCAGCAGCTTAGGTCAGAGCTCTGGAAACACCATATATTTT. The complete variable domain, with remaining parts taken from reference TRBV7-2 and TRBJ1-3, reads GAGVSQSPSNKVTEKGKDVELRCDPISGHTALYWYRQSLGQGLEFLIYFQGNSAPDKSGLPSDRFSAERTGGSVSTLTIQRTQQEDSAVYLCASSLGQSSGNTIYFGEGSWLTVV.

The chain carries TRBV5-1 and TRBJ2-1; perhaps TRBD2 as D (5 bases). The germline V and J ends were trimmed by 0 bases and 2 bases, with 9 bases remaining between them. The CDR3 totals 15 residues. Germline assignment: CDR1 SGHRS and CDR2 YFSETQ. CDR3 bases: TGCGCCAGCAGCTTGGTTAGCGTCACCTACAATGAGCAGTTCTTC. This encodes CASSLVSVTYNEQFF.

The J gene is TRBJ2-1, the V gene TRBV2; 14 bases align to TRBD2. The trim removed 6 bases at V and 7 bases at J, leaving 5 bases unmatched. This CDR3 is built from 15 residues. CDR1 and CDR2 from the germline V gene are SNHLY and FYNNEI. CDR3: CASRSRLAGGNEQFF. As DNA, the CDR3 is TGTGCCAGCAGGAGTCGACTAGCGGGGGGGAATGAGCAGTTCTTC. The whole variable domain, remainder taken from reference TRBV2 and TRBJ2-1, is EPEVTQTPSHQVTQMGQEVILRCVPISNHLYFYWYRQILGQKVEFLVSFYNNEISEKSEIFDDQFSVERPDGSNFTLKIRSTKLEDSAMYFCASRSRLAGGNEQFFGPGTRLTVL.

This clone came up a few times. The chain links TRBV15 to TRBJ1-2; TRBD1 matches at 10 bases. The germline CDR1 and CDR2 sequences are LNHNV and YYDKDF (reference sequence). The CDR3 is 18 residues long. After removal of 4 bases from V and 2 bases from J, the junction contained 13 bases not matched to a gene. The CDR3 loop reads CATSKIRDRGVLNYGYTF. The CDR3 nucleotides read TGTGCCACCAGCAAGATCCGGGACAGGGGTGTCCTCAACTATGGCTACACCTTC.